The 8 T cell receptor beta chains reported below all come from one sample, sequenced in a study of tumor-infiltrating lymphocytes in primary liver carcinoma. For blood RNA, unsorted whole blood served as the source, and germline DNA was extracted too. TCR beta cDNA was made from approximately 500 ng total RNA with a constant-region primer. Libraries covering TCR beta were generated through three nested multiplex PCR rounds (using a slightly modified ARM-PCR). It was with TRBV1-TRBV30 forward primers and a C-beta reverse primer that the first two PCR rounds were run, at around 11 cycles each. TCRdb independently ran MiXCR on the multiplex PCR reads; one entry per CDR3 protein. The profile shows approximately 210,000 distinct CDR3 sequences, around 60% of them singletons. Sequencing used peripheral blood. The receptor set was obtained from a woman aged 55 to 70 with primary liver carcinoma and hepatitis B virus infection.

A note on this clonotype: The junction shows a germline mismatch at one end, possibly a read error. J is TRBJ2-3 and V is TRBV29-1; D might be TRBD2 (5 bases). The length of the CDR3 is 14 residues. Germline V lookup: CDR1 SQVTM, CDR2 ANQGSEA. For the CDR3, the DNA is TGCTGCGTTGAAGATGCTAGAGGGCCCGATACGCAGTATTTT. This sequence encodes CCVEDARGPDTQYF.

Note on this clonotype: The germline gene is not matched at one end of the junction; a read error may be the cause. V usage is TRBV11-2 and J usage is TRBJ2-7; D is perhaps TRBD1 or TRBD2 (5 bases each). Looked up from germline, CDR1 is SGHAT and CDR2 is FQNNGV. This CDR3 comprises 14 residues. The CDR3 here is CASRLGAGGYEQYF. CDR3 DNA: TGTGCTAGCAGATTAGGGGCTGGGGGCTACGAGCAGTACTTC.

As concerns this clonotype: One junction end does not reproduce the germline sequence, and a read error may be involved. The J gene is TRBJ1-1, the V gene TRBV11-2; no reliable D call. CDR1 and CDR2 (germline): SGHAT, FQNNGV. This CDR3 region has 15 residues. The CDR3 here is CASRLASGENTEAFF. Written as DNA, the CDR3 is TGTGCCAGCCGCTTAGCATCGGGAGAGAACACTGAAGCTTTCTTT.

This clonotype was detected only a few times. The CDR3 sequence is CASSSKTSGRAGELFF. In DNA, the CDR3 is TGCGCCAGCAGCTCCAAGACTAGCGGGAGAGCCGGGGAGCTGTTTTTT. This chain links TRBV5-1 with TRBJ2-2; 12 positions agree with TRBD2. Germline loops: CDR1 SGHRS, CDR2 YFSETQ. The CDR3 contains 16 residues. With 3 bases clipped from V and 6 bases from J, the junction kept 6 bases outside the gene matches. Combining the CDR3 with reference TRBV5-1 and TRBJ2-2 gives the whole variable domain KAGVTQTPRYLIKTRGQQVTLSCSPISGHRSVSWYQQTPGQGLQFLFEYFSETQRNKGNFPGRFSGRQFSNSRSEMNVSTLELGDSALYLCASSSKTSGRAGELFFGEGSRLTVL.

This chain connects TRBV20-1 to TRBJ1-2, with D tentatively TRBD1 (6 bases). Deletions cut 6 bases from V and 7 bases from J, with 15 bases between. Per the germline V gene, CDR1 is DFQATT and CDR2 is SNEGSKA (reference sequence). This CDR3 is built from 12 residues. CDR3 amino acids: CSAETGVGGYTF. The CDR3, as DNA: TGCAGTGCAGAGACAGGAGTGGGTGGCTACACCTTC.

The chain combines TRBV11-3 with TRBJ1-1; D remains ambiguous. Trimming left V 5 bases short and J 3 bases short, with 13 bases between. Germline values: CDR1 SGHNT, CDR2 YENEEA. The CDR3 consists of 14 residues. Here the CDR3 reads CASSARVLDTEAFF. Written as DNA, the CDR3 is TGTGCCAGCAGCGCCCGGGTACTGGACACTGAAGCTTTCTTT.

Points on this clonotype: This may be a read error: a much more frequent sequence differs by one nucleotide. CDR3 bases: TGTGCCACTCCCCGGGAACTATACAATGAGCAGTCCTTC. Amino acids: CATPRELYNEQSF. The chain employs TRBV6-1 and TRBJ2-1, with D possibly being TRBD2 (5 bases). Germline assignment: CDR1 MNHNS and CDR2 SASEGT. The length of the CDR3 is 13 residues.

The table lists this clonotype with many counts. V and J are TRBV4-2 and TRBJ1-2; D gene unclear. CDR3 size: 14 residues. Germline-derived CDR1 and CDR2 are LGHNA and YNFKEQ. V lost 1 base to trimming and J lost 7 bases, with 13 bases between them. DNA for the CDR3: TGTGCCAGCAGCCAAGGCTGGAGTTTAAGTGGCTACACCTTC. Translating gives CASSQGWSLSGYTF.